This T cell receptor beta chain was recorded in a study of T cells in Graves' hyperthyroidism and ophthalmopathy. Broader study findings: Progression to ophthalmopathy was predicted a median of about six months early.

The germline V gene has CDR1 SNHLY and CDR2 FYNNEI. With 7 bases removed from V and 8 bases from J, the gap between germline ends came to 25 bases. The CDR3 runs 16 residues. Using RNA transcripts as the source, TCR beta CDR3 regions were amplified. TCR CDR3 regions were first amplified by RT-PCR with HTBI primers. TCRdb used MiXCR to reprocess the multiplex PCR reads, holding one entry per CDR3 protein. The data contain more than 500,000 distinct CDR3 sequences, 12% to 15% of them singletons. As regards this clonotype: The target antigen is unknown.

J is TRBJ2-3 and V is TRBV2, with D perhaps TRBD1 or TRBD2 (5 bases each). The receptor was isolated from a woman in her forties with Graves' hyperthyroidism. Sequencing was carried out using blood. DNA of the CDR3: TGTGCCAGCACCCCAGCAATACGGGAAAGGGGTCTTACGCAGTATTTT. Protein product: CASTPAIRERGLTQYF.